The subject of this entry is one TCR beta chain. This sample is part of a study of blood T cell repertoires in COVID-19. Study-wide background: The origin of the acute and convalescent COVID-19 samples was the United States, Italy and Spain.

CDR1 MNHEY and CDR2 SVGAGI come from the germline V gene. Trimming took off 6 bases at V and 7 bases at J, with 19 bases between the two ends. The CDR3 extends over 15 amino acids. Sequencing used immunoSEQ multiplex PCR; TCRdb keeps in-frame clones, though not all of them. The sample shows about 140,000 clones, roughly 85% of them seen only once. This receptor was obtained from a man in his forties or fifties with acute or convalescent COVID-19. Sequenced sample: peripheral blood. The V gene is TRBV6-5, the J gene TRBJ1-5; D not resolved. For the CDR3, the DNA is TGTGCCAGCAGGGTACCCGGGTCTGCCGGGCAGCCCCAGCATTTT. This translates into CASRVPGSAGQPQHF.